A single sample is the source of the 13 T cell receptor beta chains below, sequenced in a study of vaccination effects on CD4 cells after COVID-19. Their recognized antigens are unknown. The table came from immunoSEQ multiplex PCR; TCRdb's copy has only in-frame clones and leaves some out. In the table there are approximately 74,000 clones, roughly 74% of which are singletons. Sequencing followed a ViraFEST assay step that expanded antigen-specific CD4+ T cells with viral peptide pools. Isolation of CD4+ T cells took place after 10 days of culture. Vaccine recipients had no previous SARS-CoV-2 infection; their nucleocapsid antibodies were negative. The material was CD4+ T cells from PBMCs cultured with HCoV-NL63 spike peptides, obtained before COVID-19 vaccination. Receptors were obtained from a human donor who received a COVID-19 vaccine.

The rearrangement joins TRBV2 to TRBJ1-2; a possible D gene is TRBD1 (5 bases). Looked up from germline, CDR1 is SNHLY and CDR2 is FYNNEI. The CDR3 contains 13 residues. V was pared by 7 bases and J by 0 bases, with 9 bases between. CDR3 loop: CASTTATNYGYTF. The DNA of the CDR3 is TGTGCCAGCACGACAGCGACTAACTATGGCTACACCTTC.

This chain uses TRBV28 with TRBJ2-1; TRBD1 agrees at 7 bases. Germline values: CDR1 MDHEN, CDR2 SYDVKM. The CDR3 consists of 16 residues. V lost 6 bases and J lost 4; bases outside the gene matches: 12. This chain's CDR3 is CASSRVDRVIYNEQFF. The CDR3 DNA follows: TGTGCCAGCAGCCGCGTCGACAGGGTGATTTACAATGAGCAGTTCTTC.

The table lists this clone with a few counts. V and J are TRBV20-1 and TRBJ1-2; D is perhaps TRBD1 (6 bases). Trimming shortened V by 4 bases and J by 4 bases, and 7 bases separated the two germline ends. The CDR3 totals 11 residues. CDR1 is DFQATT and CDR2 is SNEGSKA in the germline V gene (reference sequence). The CDR3 region has the DNA TGCAGTGCTATGGGGGCCTATGGCTACACCTTC. Its translation: CSAMGAYGYTF.

The chain links TRBV7-9 to TRBJ1-6, with D uncertain. V was cut by 7 bases and J by 2 bases, with 9 bases left in between. The length of the CDR3 is 14 residues. Germline lookup yields CDR1 SEHNR and CDR2 FQNEAQ (reference sequence). The CDR3 DNA follows: TGTGCCAGCACCACTGATCCCTATAATTCACCCCTCCACTTT. Its translation: CASTTDPYNSPLHF.

The rearrangement uses TRBV6-5 and TRBJ2-1; unclear D gene. The V end lost 0 bases, the J end lost 15 bases, and 18 bases lay between the germline ends. The CDR3 spans 14 residues. Germline V gene lookup returns CDR1 MNHEY and CDR2 SVGAGI. The chain's CDR3 is CASSYSDLGSYPFF. The CDR3 bases are TGTGCCAGCAGTTACTCGGATTTAGGCTCATACCCGTTCTTC.

V gene TRBV29-1 combines with J gene TRBJ1-5, with D maybe TRBD1 (5 bases). Germline-derived CDR1 and CDR2 are SQVTM and ANQGSEA. The CDR3 sequence is 13 residues long. Trimming left V 4 bases short and J 4 bases short, with 11 bases between. The CDR3 region has the DNA TGCAGCGTTGGCCGGGACCGAAATCAGCCCCAGCATTTT. Amino acids: CSVGRDRNQPQHF. The full variable domain, its missing parts supplied by reference TRBV29-1 and TRBJ1-5, is SAVISQKPSRDICQRGTSLTIQCQVDSQVTMMFWYRQQPGQSLTLIATANQGSEATYESGFVIDKFPISRPNLTFSTLTVSNMSPEDSSIYLCSVGRDRNQPQHFGDGTRLSIL.

V is TRBV6-5 and J is TRBJ2-2; the D gene is possibly TRBD1 (6 bases). The CDR3 is made up of 14 amino acids. V lost 8 bases and J lost 6, with 16 bases in between. Germline CDR1 reads MNHEY; CDR2 reads SVGAGI. The CDR3 DNA reads as TGTGCCAGCGTAGAACATAGGGGGTCCGGGGAGCTGTTTTTT. Translated: CASVEHRGSGELFF.

The rearrangement uses TRBV6-2 or TRBV6-3 and TRBJ2-5; 7 bases match TRBD1. With V trimmed by 3 bases and J by 2 bases, 6 bases remained unmatched. Germline CDR1 reads MNHEY; CDR2 reads SVGEGT. The CDR3 runs to 15 residues. CDR3 coding DNA: TGTGCCAGCAGTTATACCGGGACAGCTCAAGAGACCCAGTACTTC. It is translated as CASSYTGTAQETQYF.

The genes are TRBV18 and TRBJ2-4; D gene uncertain. The CDR3 length is 12 residues. The V end lost 2 bases, the J end lost 8 bases, and 7 bases lay between the germline ends. Germline loops: CDR1 KGHSH, CDR2 LQKENI. The CDR3 is CASSPAMDIQYF. DNA of the CDR3: TGTGCCAGCTCACCAGCAATGGACATTCAGTACTTC.

This sequence joins TRBV5-4 and TRBJ1-3; tentatively, D is TRBD1 (6 bases). From germline, CDR1 is SGHNT and CDR2 YYREEE (reference sequence). The length of the CDR3 is 15 residues. The V end lost 3 bases, the J end lost 1 base, and 11 bases lay between the germline ends. CDR3 sequence reads: CASSSDRWSGNTIYF. CDR3 DNA sequence: TGTGCCAGCAGCTCCGACAGGTGGTCTGGAAACACCATATATTTT. Drawing the rest from reference TRBV5-4 and TRBJ1-3, the complete variable domain is ETGVTQSPTHLIKTRGQQVTLRCSSQSGHNTVSWYQQALGQGPQFIFQYYREEENGRGNFPPRFSGLQFPNYSSELNVNALELDDSALYLCASSSDRWSGNTIYFGEGSWLTVV.

The rearrangement uses TRBV12-5 and TRBJ2-3; D gene uncertain. V lost 5 bases and J lost 1, with 10 bases in between. The CDR3 consists of 14 residues. The germline gives CDR1 LGHNT, CDR2 FRNRAP. The CDR3, as DNA: TGTGCTAGTGGTCCGCACAGCGGCACAGATACGCAGTATTTT. Translation: CASGPHSGTDTQYF. The variable domain in full, with the rest retrieved from reference TRBV12-5 and TRBJ2-3, is DARVTQTPRHKVTEMGQEVTMRCQPILGHNTVFWYRQTMMQGLELLAYFRNRAPLDDSGMPKDRFSAEMPDATLATLKIQPSEPRDSAVYFCASGPHSGTDTQYFGPGTRLTVL.

The chain links TRBV4-1 to TRBJ2-5; 9 bases match TRBD2. The trim removed 0 bases at V and 0 bases at J, leaving 8 bases unmatched. The CDR3 is 18 residues long. Germline V CDR1 and CDR2: MGHRA, YSYEKL. The CDR3 protein is CASSQEPSGAPNQETQYF. Written as DNA, the CDR3 is TGCGCCAGCAGCCAAGAGCCTAGCGGGGCCCCCAACCAAGAGACCCAGTACTTC.

The rearrangement joins TRBV7-9 to TRBJ2-3; TRBD2 aligns across 8 bases. V shed 5 bases, J shed 4 bases, and the junction held 5 bases outside the gene matches. The CDR3 has 14 amino acids. Germline CDR1 reads SEHNR; CDR2 reads FQNEAQ (reference sequence). This CDR3 reads CASSAGGGADTQYF. DNA of the CDR3: TGTGCCAGCAGCGCCGGGGGGGGTGCAGATACGCAGTATTTT.